The present TCR beta chain was sequenced within a study of technical replicates of blood from a few donors (TCRdb year 2017). Libraries were prepared through the immunoSEQ multiplex PCR assay. TCRdb mirrors the immuneACCESS table, restricted to in-frame sequences. Some clones are absent from its copies; in checked studies, under half trace to an unresolved V gene, and the reason for the others is unknown. The sample table holds about 61,000 clones, of which more than 70% were seen once. Around 4.9% of the sample goes to the ten largest clones. This clone was detected once. Its antigen is still unknown. Nothing much larger sits one base from this clone, and base qualities are not available. The germline V gene yields SGHRS for CDR1 and YFSETQ for CDR2. Taken from cysteine to phenylalanine, the CDR3 has 16 residues. Only the CDR3 DNA is retained, 48 bases long and in frame from the first base. Trimmed from V: 4 bases; trimmed from J: 8 bases; junction bases lacking a gene match: 14.

The sample comprised PBMCs. This TCR was recovered from a human donor in good health. Some clones in this sample may be carry-over from other donors' samples. The receptor chain draws on TRBV5-1 and TRBJ1-4; TRBD1 aligns with 7 central bases. The CDR3 in this case is CASSPTPDRVTEKLFF. At the DNA level, the sequence is TGCGCCAGCAGCCCCACTCCCGACAGGGTAACGGAAAAACTGTTTTTT.